Shown below are 6 T cell receptor beta chains from a single sample sequenced in a study of cytotoxic CD8 clonotypes in ibrutinib-treated CLL. Assay: immunoSEQ multiplex PCR; the TCRdb copy retains only in-frame clones and omits some. Counted here are some 200,000 clones, over 65% occurring once; the ten biggest clones make up around 5.9%. The starting material was PBMCs, obtained after 12 months of ibrutinib treatment. These receptors all stem from a human donor with chronic lymphocytic leukemia.

V usage is TRBV15 and J usage is TRBJ2-1, with TRBD1 as a possible D gene (5 bases). From germline, CDR1 is LNHNV and CDR2 YYDKDF (reference sequence). V lost 0 bases and J lost 6, with 12 bases in between. The CDR3 runs 15 residues. In DNA form, the CDR3 reads TGTGCCACCAGCAGAGATTGGGGCAGGGTCAATGAGCAGTTCTTC. Protein product: CATSRDWGRVNEQFF.

The rearrangement uses TRBV18 and TRBJ1-2; 7 bases align to TRBD1. This CDR3 has 14 amino acids. Trimming cost V 3 bases and J 6 bases; bases outside gene matches: 7. Looked up from germline, CDR1 is KGHSH and CDR2 is LQKENI. CDR3: CASSPPDRHNGYTF. The CDR3 DNA sequence: TGTGCCAGCTCACCCCCGGACAGGCACAATGGCTACACCTTC.

The chain has TRBV6-5 and TRBJ2-7, with 8 positions matching TRBD1. V lost 5 bases, J lost 1 base, and 4 bases stayed unmatched. Per the germline V gene, CDR1 is MNHEY and CDR2 is SVGAGI. CDR3 length equals 14 residues. CDR3 region: CASSPRQGSYEQYF. In nucleotides, the CDR3 is TGTGCCAGCAGTCCCCGACAGGGGTCCTACGAGCAGTACTTC.

J is TRBJ2-1 and V is TRBV9, with 7 bases lining up with TRBD1. The CDR3 loop spans 12 amino acids. The germline CDR1 and CDR2 sequences are SGDLS and YYNGEE. The ends lost 6 bases at V and 9 bases at J; junction bases unmatched: 6. CDR3 protein: CASKKGAGEQFF. The CDR3 nucleotides are TGTGCCAGCAAAAAGGGGGCGGGTGAGCAGTTCTTC. Based on the CDR3 plus reference TRBV9 and TRBJ2-1, the full variable domain is DSGVTQTPKHLITATGQRVTLRCSPRSGDLSVYWYQQSLDQGLQFLIQYYNGEERAKGNILERFSAQQFPDLHSELNLSSLELGDSALYFCASKKGAGEQFFGPGTRLTVL.

This clone was counted once. J is TRBJ2-5 and V is TRBV29-1; D might be TRBD1 or TRBD2, each matching 5 bases. V lost 7 bases and J lost 3, with 21 bases in between. The CDR3 has 15 residues. CDR1 SQVTM and CDR2 ANQGSEA come from the germline V gene. The CDR3 bases are TGCAGCGCCATAGGGGAGCGGATTAGAAAAGAGACCCAGTACTTC. Protein: CSAIGERIRKETQYF. Full variable domain (outside the CDR3, taken from reference TRBV29-1 and TRBJ2-5): SAVISQKPSRDICQRGTSLTIQCQVDSQVTMMFWYRQQPGQSLTLIATANQGSEATYESGFVIDKFPISRPNLTFSTLTVSNMSPEDSSIYLCSAIGERIRKETQYFGPGTRLLVL.

V gene TRBV5-1 combines with J gene TRBJ2-1, with 11 bases aligning to TRBD2. The CDR3 runs to 17 residues. Germline V CDR1 and CDR2: SGHRS, YFSETQ. V dropped 1 base and J dropped 4; count of bases not matched to a gene: 7. The CDR3 here is CASSLIGLAGGYNEQFF. Here the CDR3 DNA reads TGCGCCAGCAGCTTGATAGGGCTAGCGGGGGGTTACAATGAGCAGTTCTTC.